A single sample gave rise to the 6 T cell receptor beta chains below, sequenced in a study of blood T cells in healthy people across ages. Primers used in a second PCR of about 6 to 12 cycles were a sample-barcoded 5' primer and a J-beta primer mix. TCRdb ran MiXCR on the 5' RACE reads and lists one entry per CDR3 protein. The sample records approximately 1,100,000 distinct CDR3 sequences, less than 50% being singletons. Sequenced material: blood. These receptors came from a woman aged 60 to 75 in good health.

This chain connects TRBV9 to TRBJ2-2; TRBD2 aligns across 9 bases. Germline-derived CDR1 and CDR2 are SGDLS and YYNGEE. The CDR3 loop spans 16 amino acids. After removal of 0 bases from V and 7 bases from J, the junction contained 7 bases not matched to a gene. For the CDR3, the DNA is TGTGCCAGCAGCGTAGTCCCTAGCGGGACTCACGGGGAGCTGTTTTTT. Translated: CASSVVPSGTHGELFF.

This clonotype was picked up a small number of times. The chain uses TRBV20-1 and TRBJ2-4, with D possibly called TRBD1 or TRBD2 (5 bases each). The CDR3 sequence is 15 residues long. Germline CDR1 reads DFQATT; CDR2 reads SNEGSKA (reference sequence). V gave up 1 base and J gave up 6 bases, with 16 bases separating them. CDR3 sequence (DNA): TGCAGTGCTAGAGGTCCCACTCGGGGCCTAAACATTCAGTACTTC. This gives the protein CSARGPTRGLNIQYF.

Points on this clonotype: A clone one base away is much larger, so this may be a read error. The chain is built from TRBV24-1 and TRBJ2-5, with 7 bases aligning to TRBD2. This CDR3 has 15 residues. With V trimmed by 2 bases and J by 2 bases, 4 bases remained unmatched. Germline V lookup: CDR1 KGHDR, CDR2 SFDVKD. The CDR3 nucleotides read TGTGCCACCAGTGATTCCCGGGACTATCAAGAGACCCAGTACTTC. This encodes CATSDSRDYQETQYF.

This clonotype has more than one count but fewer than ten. This chain's CDR3 is CASSLGRKGTEQFF. CDR3 in DNA: TGTGCCAGCAGCTTAGGCCGGAAGGGGACAGAGCAGTTCTTC. The rearrangement links TRBV11-2 to TRBJ2-1, with D perhaps matching TRBD1 (6 bases). V was shortened by 1 base and J by 10 bases, with 14 bases between the two germline ends. Per the germline V gene, CDR1 is SGHAT and CDR2 is FQNNGV. This CDR3 is 14 amino acids long.

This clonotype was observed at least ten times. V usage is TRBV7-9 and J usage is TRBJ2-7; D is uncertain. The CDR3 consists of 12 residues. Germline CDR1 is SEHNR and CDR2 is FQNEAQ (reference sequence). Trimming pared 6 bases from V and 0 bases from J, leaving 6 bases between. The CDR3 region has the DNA TGTGCCAGCAGTTTCATCTCCTACGAGCAGTACTTC. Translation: CASSFISYEQYF.

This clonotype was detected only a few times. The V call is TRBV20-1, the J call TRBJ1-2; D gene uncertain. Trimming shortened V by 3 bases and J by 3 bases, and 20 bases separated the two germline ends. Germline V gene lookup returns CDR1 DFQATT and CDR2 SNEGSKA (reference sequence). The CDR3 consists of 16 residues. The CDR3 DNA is TGCAGTGCTAGTAATGCTCAAACATCGACATACTATGGCTACACCTTC. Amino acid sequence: CSASNAQTSTYYGYTF.